This entry concerns a single T cell receptor (beta chain). The protocol was immunoSEQ multiplex PCR, while the TCRdb copy is restricted to in-frame clones and leaves out a portion. Among hundreds of thousands of clones listed, roughly nine tenths were seen once. This CDR3 region has 14 residues. CDR1 and CDR2 (germline): SNHLY, FYNNEI. The ends were cut back, 1 base at V and 4 bases at J, with 7 bases in the middle. The data stem from a study of blood T cell repertoires in COVID-19. Study-wide background: Some COVID-19 samples were acute and others convalescent; all came from the United States, Italy and Spain.

Participant-given clinical history determined each cohort assignment. Material for sequencing was PBMCs or T cells enriched from blood (not recorded which). The origin of this receptor is a woman aged 55-69 years who had recovered from COVID-19. This chain uses TRBV2 with TRBJ1-4; D gene uncertain. The CDR3 loop reads CASSEGQFNEKLFF. The CDR3, as DNA: TGTGCCAGCAGTGAAGGGCAGTTTAATGAAAAACTGTTTTTT.